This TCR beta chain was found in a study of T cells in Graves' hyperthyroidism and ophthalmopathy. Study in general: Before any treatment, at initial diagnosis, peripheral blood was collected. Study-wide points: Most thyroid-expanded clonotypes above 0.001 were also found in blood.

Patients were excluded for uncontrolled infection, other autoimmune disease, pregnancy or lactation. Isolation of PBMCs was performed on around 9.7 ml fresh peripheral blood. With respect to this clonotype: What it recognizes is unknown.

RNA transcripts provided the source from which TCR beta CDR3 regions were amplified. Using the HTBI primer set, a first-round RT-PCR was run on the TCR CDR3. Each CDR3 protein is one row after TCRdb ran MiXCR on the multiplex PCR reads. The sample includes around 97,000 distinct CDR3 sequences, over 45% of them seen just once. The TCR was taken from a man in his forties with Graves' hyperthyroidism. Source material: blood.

The CDR3 sequence is CSARSRTGLGTEAFF. The CDR3 DNA reads as TGCAGTGCTAGATCCCGGACAGGGTTGGGGACTGAAGCTTTCTTT. The rearrangement uses TRBV20-1 and TRBJ1-1, with 8 bases fitting TRBD1. Trimming at V came to 2 bases and at J to 5 bases, leaving 10 bases not matched to a gene. CDR3 length equals 15 residues. Germline V lookup: CDR1 DFQATT, CDR2 SNEGSKA (reference sequence).